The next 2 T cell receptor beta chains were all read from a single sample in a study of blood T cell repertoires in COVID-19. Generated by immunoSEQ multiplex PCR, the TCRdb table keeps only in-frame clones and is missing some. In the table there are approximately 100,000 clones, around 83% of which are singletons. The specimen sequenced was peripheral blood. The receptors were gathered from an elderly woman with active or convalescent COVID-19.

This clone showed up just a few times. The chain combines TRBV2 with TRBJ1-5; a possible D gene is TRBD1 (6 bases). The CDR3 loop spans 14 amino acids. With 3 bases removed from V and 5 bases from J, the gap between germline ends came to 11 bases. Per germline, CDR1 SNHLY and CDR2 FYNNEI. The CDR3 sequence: CASSDRTDYQPQHF. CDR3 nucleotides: TGTGCCAGCAGTGATAGGACAGACTATCAGCCCCAGCATTTT.

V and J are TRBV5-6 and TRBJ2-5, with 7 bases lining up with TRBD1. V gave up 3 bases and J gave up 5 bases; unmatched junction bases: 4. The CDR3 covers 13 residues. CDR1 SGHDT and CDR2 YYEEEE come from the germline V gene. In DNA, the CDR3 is TGTGCCAGCAGCTATGGGACAGTGGAGACCCAGTACTTC. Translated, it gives CASSYGTVETQYF.